The 13 T cell receptor beta chains below all came from one sample that was sequenced in a study of OX40 agonist ivuxolimab in advanced cancers. Sequenced by immunoSEQ multiplex PCR; TCRdb stores in-frame clones only, minus some. The data hold tens of thousands of clones, with about 80% observed a single time. The input for sequencing was CD4+ or CD8+ T cells sorted from blood, taken in a trial of the OX40 agonist ivuxolimab. The receptors were gathered from an adult with an advanced solid tumor such as melanoma, head and neck, liver or kidney cancer.

This rearrangement joins TRBV30 to TRBJ1-5; D is ambiguous. The CDR3 extends over 15 amino acids. Germline lookup yields CDR1 GTSNPN and CDR2 SVGIG (reference sequence). The ends were cut back, 2 bases at V and 0 bases at J, with 11 bases in the middle. CDR3 residues: CAWSSGRPSNQPQHF. The CDR3 DNA reads as TGTGCCTGGAGTAGCGGCCGACCTAGCAATCAGCCCCAGCATTTT.

The CDR3 sequence is CAWSAGRATEAFF. Written as DNA, the CDR3 is TGTGCCTGGAGTGCGGGCAGGGCGACTGAAGCTTTCTTT. The rearrangement joins TRBV30 to TRBJ1-1; a weak D match, TRBD1 (5 bases). The V gene lost 1 base and the J gene lost 5 bases, with 11 bases spanning the gap. Germline values: CDR1 GTSNPN, CDR2 SVGIG (reference sequence). The CDR3 is 13 amino acids.

This clone was found once. This chain links TRBV18 with TRBJ2-3; perhaps TRBD2 as D (6 bases). Per germline, CDR1 KGHSH and CDR2 LQKENI. The CDR3 consists of 15 residues. Trimming left V 3 bases short and J 6 bases short, with 16 bases between. As DNA, the CDR3 is TGTGCCAGCTCACCCCAGGAGGGATCGGGGGATACGCAGTATTTT. This sequence encodes CASSPQEGSGDTQYF.

This clone was recorded a few times. The V gene is TRBV5-1, the J gene TRBJ1-2; no definite D call. Per germline, CDR1 SGHRS and CDR2 YFSETQ. CDR3 length equals 15 residues. V lost 0 bases and J 3 bases, leaving 12 bases between the germline ends. The CDR3 DNA follows: TGCGCCAGCAGCTTGGCCCAGGCCGACTACTATGGCTACACCTTC. Encoded protein: CASSLAQADYYGYTF.

This clone was observed a single time. V and J are TRBV27 and TRBJ1-2; weak D call: TRBD1 (6 bases). Deletions cut 1 base from V and 8 bases from J, with 17 bases between. CDR3 length: 15 amino acids. Looked up from germline, CDR1 is MNHEY and CDR2 is SMNVEV (reference sequence). The CDR3 sequence: CASSLLTRGEGGYTF. CDR3 coding DNA: TGTGCCAGCAGTTTATTAACCAGGGGAGAGGGCGGCTACACCTTC.

V usage is TRBV7-2 and J usage is TRBJ2-5; the match to TRBD2 covers 11 bases. The CDR3 contains 15 residues. The germline V gene has CDR1 SGHTA and CDR2 FQGNSA. V was pared by 4 bases and J by 5 bases, with 6 bases of the junction left unmatched. CDR3 sequence reads: CASSSFSGGAETQYF. DNA for the CDR3: TGTGCCAGCAGCTCATTTAGCGGGGGGGCGGAGACCCAGTACTTC. The complete variable domain, with remaining parts taken from reference TRBV7-2 and TRBJ2-5, reads GAGVSQSPSNKVTEKGKDVELRCDPISGHTALYWYRQSLGQGLEFLIYFQGNSAPDKSGLPSDRFSAERTGGSVSTLTIQRTQQEDSAVYLCASSSFSGGAETQYFGPGTRLLVL.

The chain recombines TRBV13 with TRBJ1-6; D might be TRBD1 (5 bases). V was trimmed by 5 bases and J by 9 bases, leaving 17 bases between them. The CDR3 is 15 amino acids. The V gene's germline CDR1 is PRHDT and CDR2 FYEKMQ (reference sequence). The CDR3 bases are TGTGCCAGCAGCGGGGGGTTAGATGCAGCTTCACCCCTCCACTTT. This gives the protein CASSGGLDAASPLHF.

This chain connects TRBV6-5 to TRBJ1-1, with D possibly TRBD1 on 5 matching bases. This CDR3 spans 14 amino acids. V was clipped by 5 bases and J by 9 bases, with 19 bases between them. CDR1 and CDR2 (germline): MNHEY, SVGAGI. The CDR3 nucleotides are TGTGCCAGCAGTCGCGGGACCGGGAGGGTCCAAGCTTTCTTT. This gives the protein CASSRGTGRVQAFF.

CDR3 protein: CASSPSDAGLSPNYGYTF. The CDR3, as DNA: TGTGCCAGCAGCCCCTCGGATGCAGGGTTGAGTCCCAACTATGGCTACACCTTC. This chain links TRBV7-9 with TRBJ1-2, with D perhaps TRBD1 (5 bases). Germline CDR1 and CDR2: SEHNR and FQNEAQ (reference sequence). The CDR3 has 18 amino acids. V shed 5 bases and J shed 2 bases, with 24 bases lying between them.

The chain has TRBV5-1 and TRBJ2-3; no reliable D call. Germline CDR1 reads SGHRS; CDR2 reads YFSETQ. V was pared by 0 bases and J by 3 bases, with 8 bases between. This CDR3 comprises 14 residues. For the CDR3, the DNA is TGCGCCAGCAGCTTGGTGGGGTTAACAGATACGCAGTATTTT. Residues: CASSLVGLTDTQYF.

The count of this clone is one. The chain couples TRBV7-2 to TRBJ1-1; D is perhaps TRBD1 (6 bases). Trimming stripped 2 bases from V and 5 bases from J, with 15 bases between. The CDR3 sequence is 15 residues long. Germline V CDR1 and CDR2: SGHTA, FQGNSA. As DNA, the CDR3 is TGTGCCAGCAGCTTACGGGGGGGCGTAGGGACTGAAGCTTTCTTT. Protein sequence: CASSLRGGVGTEAFF.

This sequence joins TRBV5-1 and TRBJ1-1; TRBD1 agrees at 7 bases. This CDR3 is 13 amino acids long. CDR1 and CDR2 from the germline V gene are SGHRS and YFSETQ. V was clipped by 4 bases and J by 5 bases; unmatched bases: 5. In nucleotides, the CDR3 is TGCGCCAGCAGCACGACAGGGTTTACTGAAGCTTTCTTT. Translating gives CASSTTGFTEAFF.

This chain links TRBV19 with TRBJ1-3; weak D call: TRBD1 (5 bases). Germline V lookup: CDR1 LNHDA, CDR2 SQIVND (reference sequence). V lost 3 bases to trimming and J lost 0 bases, with 15 bases between them. CDR3 size: 17 residues. In nucleotides, the CDR3 is TGTGCCAGTAGTATGGCGCAGGGCACCCGCTCTGGAAACACCATATATTTT. Its protein product is CASSMAQGTRSGNTIYF. The full variable domain, with the rest looked up from reference TRBV19 and TRBJ1-3, is DGGITQSPKYLFRKEGQNVTLSCEQNLNHDAMYWYRQDPGQGLRLIYYSQIVNDFQKGDIAEGYSVSREKKESFPLTVTSAQKNPTAFYLCASSMAQGTRSGNTIYFGEGSWLTVV.